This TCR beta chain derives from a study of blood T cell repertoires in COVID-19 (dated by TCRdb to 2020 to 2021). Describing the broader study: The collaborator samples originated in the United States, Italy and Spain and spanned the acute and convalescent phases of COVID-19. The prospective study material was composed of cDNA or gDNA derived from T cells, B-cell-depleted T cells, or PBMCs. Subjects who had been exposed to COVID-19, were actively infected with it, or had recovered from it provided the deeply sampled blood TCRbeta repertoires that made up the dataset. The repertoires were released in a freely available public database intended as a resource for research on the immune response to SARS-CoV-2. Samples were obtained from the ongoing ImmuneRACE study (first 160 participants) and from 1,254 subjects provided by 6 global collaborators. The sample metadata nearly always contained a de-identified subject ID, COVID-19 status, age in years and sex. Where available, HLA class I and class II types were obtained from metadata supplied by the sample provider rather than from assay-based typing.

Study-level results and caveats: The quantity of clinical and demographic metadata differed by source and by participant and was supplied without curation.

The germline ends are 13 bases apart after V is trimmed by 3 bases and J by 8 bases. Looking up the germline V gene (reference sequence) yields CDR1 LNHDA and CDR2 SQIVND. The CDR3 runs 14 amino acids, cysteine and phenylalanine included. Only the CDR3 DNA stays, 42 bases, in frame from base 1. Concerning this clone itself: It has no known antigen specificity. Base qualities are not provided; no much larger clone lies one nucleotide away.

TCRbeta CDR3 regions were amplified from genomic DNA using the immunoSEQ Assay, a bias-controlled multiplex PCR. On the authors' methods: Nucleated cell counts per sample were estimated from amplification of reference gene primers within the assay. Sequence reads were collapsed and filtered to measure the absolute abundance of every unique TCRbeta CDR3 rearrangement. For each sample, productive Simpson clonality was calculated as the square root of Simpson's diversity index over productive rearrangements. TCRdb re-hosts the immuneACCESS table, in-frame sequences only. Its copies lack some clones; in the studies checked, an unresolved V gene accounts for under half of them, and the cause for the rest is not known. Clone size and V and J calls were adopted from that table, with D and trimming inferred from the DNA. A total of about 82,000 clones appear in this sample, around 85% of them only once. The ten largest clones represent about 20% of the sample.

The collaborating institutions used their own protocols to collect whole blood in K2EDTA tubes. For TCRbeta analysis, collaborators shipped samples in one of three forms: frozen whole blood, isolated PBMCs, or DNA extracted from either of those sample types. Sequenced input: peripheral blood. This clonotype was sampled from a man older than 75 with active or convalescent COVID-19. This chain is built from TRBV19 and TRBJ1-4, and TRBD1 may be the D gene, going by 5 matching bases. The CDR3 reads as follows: CASSIREVGEKLFF. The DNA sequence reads TGTGCCAGTAGTATCAGGGAGGTGGGAGAAAAACTGTTTTTT.